The 27 T cell receptor beta chains below were found in one sample sequenced in a study of T cells expressing NK-cell markers. No DNA is given; TCRdb re-called the 5' RACE reads and lists each CDR3 protein once. The sample has roughly 430,000 distinct CDR3 sequences, and its top ten clones hold under 7.5%. What was sequenced was blood T cells: a sorted CD56 or NKG2C T cell subset, CD4+ or CD8+ T cells, or bulk PBMC T cells (not recorded which). All receptors derive from a woman between 18 and 75 years old in good health.

The V call is TRBV5-1, the J call TRBJ2-3; TCRdb's assignment of TRBD1 cannot be checked, as there is no DNA. The CDR3 is 14 residues long. Per the germline V gene, CDR1 is SGHRS and CDR2 is YFSETQ. CDR3 sequence: CASIRGGSTDTQYF.

This CDR3 is CASRKQGQGAEAFF. This chain joins TRBV12-3 or TRBV12-4 and TRBJ1-1; TCRdb designates TRBD1, a call that cannot be tested without DNA. This CDR3 has 14 residues.

The chain has TRBV12-3 or TRBV12-4 and TRBJ2-7. The CDR3 totals 13 residues. The CDR3 protein is CASRLAGVHEQYF.

The chain recombines TRBV6-2 or TRBV6-3 with TRBJ2-2; TCRdb calls TRBD2, which cannot be checked without DNA. Germline CDR1 MNHEY, CDR2 SVGEGT. The CDR3 totals 18 residues. The CDR3 is CASSPRGPHLRNTGELFF.

J is TRBJ2-1 and V is TRBV20-1; lacking DNA, the TRBD2 call made by TCRdb goes unchecked. Germline V gene data show CDR1 as DFQATT and CDR2 as SNEGSKA (reference sequence). The CDR3 loop spans 16 amino acids. The CDR3 region is CSARAWGLAARYEQFF.

The chain has TRBV12-3 or TRBV12-4 and TRBJ1-5. The CDR3 covers 14 residues. The CDR3 loop is CASSPDGGVQPQHF.

This chain uses TRBV25-1 with TRBJ2-1; TCRdb indicates TRBD2, and absent DNA this call remains unverified. Germline V gene data show CDR1 as MGHDK and CDR2 as SYGVNS. The CDR3 runs to 15 residues. CDR3 residues: CASRTGLAGMNEQFF.

This chain connects TRBV5-1 to TRBJ1-1. The CDR3 covers 13 residues. Germline V gene lookup returns CDR1 SGHRS and CDR2 YFSETQ. The chain's CDR3 is CASRNGKNTEAFF.

This sequence joins TRBV18 and TRBJ2-5. The germline V gene has CDR1 KGHSH and CDR2 LQKENI. The CDR3 runs 14 residues. This chain's CDR3 is CASSPQTPEETQYF.

This rearrangement joins TRBV9 to TRBJ2-5; without DNA, the TCRdb call of TRBD2 cannot be checked. Per germline, CDR1 SGDLS and CDR2 YYNGEE. The CDR3 has 17 amino acids. The CDR3: CASSTTGTSGSRETQYF. Full variable domain (missing parts from reference TRBV9 and TRBJ2-5): DSGVTQTPKHLITATGQRVTLRCSPRSGDLSVYWYQQSLDQGLQFLIQYYNGEERAKGNILERFSAQQFPDLHSELNLSSLELGDSALYFCASSTTGTSGSRETQYFGPGTRLLVL.

The chain employs TRBV20-1 and TRBJ2-1; there is no DNA to check the TCRdb D call of TRBD2. This CDR3 has 15 residues. Per germline, CDR1 DFQATT and CDR2 SNEGSKA (reference sequence). CDR3 loop: CSARDRVSGSNEQFF.

The chain employs TRBV30 and TRBJ2-5. The CDR3 spans 15 residues. Germline V gene data show CDR1 as GTSNPN and CDR2 as SVGIG (reference sequence). CDR3 loop: CAWSVRVGYRETQYF. The full variable domain, completed using reference TRBV30 and TRBJ2-5, is SQTIHQWPATLVQPVGSPLSLECTVEGTSNPNLYWYRQAAGRGLQLLFYSVGIGQISSEVPQNLSASRPQDRQFILSSKKLLLSDSGFYLCAWSVRVGYRETQYFGPGTRLLVL.

J is TRBJ2-1 and V is TRBV7-9; the D call from TCRdb, TRBD2, cannot be confirmed without DNA. This CDR3 has 15 residues. Germline V CDR1 and CDR2: SEHNR, FQNEAQ (reference sequence). The CDR3 loop is CASSLLLAVIGEQFF.

The chain uses TRBV6-1 and TRBJ1-5. This CDR3 is built from 15 residues. Per germline, CDR1 MNHNS and CDR2 SASEGT. The CDR3: CASSAPWVSNQPQHF.

This chain joins TRBV28 and TRBJ2-3. Germline loops: CDR1 MDHEN, CDR2 SYDVKM. This CDR3 comprises 12 residues. This CDR3 is CASRVGTDTQYF.

The CDR3 loop is CASGTPGAYNSPLHF. The V gene is TRBV6-1, the J gene TRBJ1-6; the D call of TRBD1 rests on TCRdb alone, since no DNA is present to check it. Germline V gene data show CDR1 as MNHNS and CDR2 as SASEGT. The CDR3 totals 15 residues.

V gene TRBV6-2 or TRBV6-3 combines with J gene TRBJ2-7; there is no DNA to check the TCRdb D call of TRBD1. The CDR3 totals 13 residues. Germline V gene data show CDR1 as MNHEY and CDR2 as SVGEGT. The CDR3 loop reads CASTNGGRTVQYF.

CDR3 region: CSVRSLAGGDDEQFF. The gene calls are TRBV20-1 and TRBJ2-1; TCRdb calls TRBD2, which cannot be checked without DNA. Germline V gene data show CDR1 as DFQATT and CDR2 as SNEGSKA (reference sequence). This CDR3 spans 15 amino acids.

The chain links TRBV15 to TRBJ1-4; TCRdb gives TRBD1 as the D gene, but with no DNA this cannot be confirmed. In germline, CDR1 is LNHNV, CDR2 YYDKDF (reference sequence). This CDR3 is built from 15 residues. The CDR3 sequence: CATSRDPGATEKLFF.

This chain links TRBV9 with TRBJ1-5. CDR3 length: 14 residues. Germline assignment: CDR1 SGDLS and CDR2 YYNGEE. The chain's CDR3 is CASSNGEANQPQHF. The full variable domain, with the rest looked up from reference TRBV9 and TRBJ1-5, is DSGVTQTPKHLITATGQRVTLRCSPRSGDLSVYWYQQSLDQGLQFLIQYYNGEERAKGNILERFSAQQFPDLHSELNLSSLELGDSALYFCASSNGEANQPQHFGDGTRLSIL.

The V and J genes are TRBV12-3 or TRBV12-4 and TRBJ2-3. The CDR3 has 11 amino acids. CDR3 amino acids: CASRRTDTQYF.

The chain uses TRBV20-1 and TRBJ1-4. Germline CDR1 is DFQATT and CDR2 is SNEGSKA (reference sequence). The CDR3 has 14 residues. This CDR3 is CSASDGRGDEKLFF.

The V gene is TRBV12-3 or TRBV12-4, the J gene TRBJ1-2; TCRdb proposes TRBD1, but this gene call is untestable without DNA. CDR3 length: 14 amino acids. Here the CDR3 reads CASLSWGREYGYTF.

This chain joins TRBV20-1 and TRBJ1-1; TCRdb's D gene call, TRBD1, goes unchecked for lack of DNA. The CDR3 contains 13 residues. Germline loops: CDR1 DFQATT, CDR2 SNEGSKA (reference sequence). CDR3: CSAKGQIISEAFF.

The chain recombines TRBV7-2 with TRBJ2-3; TCRdb's D call, TRBD2, is unchecked because there is no DNA. The CDR3 is 12 amino acids. Germline V lookup: CDR1 SGHTA, CDR2 FQGNSA. CDR3: CAVRRVTDTLYF.

The V gene is TRBV7-2, the J gene TRBJ1-4. The germline V gene has CDR1 SGHTA and CDR2 FQGNSA. The CDR3 length is 13 residues. CDR3 sequence reads: CASSLRREEKLFF.

The chain uses TRBV20-1 and TRBJ2-2; lacking DNA, the TRBD2 call made by TCRdb goes unchecked. The CDR3 extends over 16 amino acids. Looked up from germline, CDR1 is DFQATT and CDR2 is SNEGSKA (reference sequence). CDR3 amino acids: CSARAWASGDTGELFF.